The next 17 T cell receptor beta chains were all read from a single sample in a study of cytomegalovirus exposure and HLA in healthy donors. Primers included in the PCR were 60 Vbeta and 13 Jbeta primers. This table comes from immunoSEQ multiplex PCR, and its TCRdb copy is limited to in-frame clones, with some not included. The sample has about 140,000 clones; over 60% are singletons. Sequencing was performed on PBMCs. The source of these receptors is a woman in her forties or fifties in good health and CMV-seronegative.

The V gene is TRBV6-4, the J gene TRBJ2-7, with 7 bases matching TRBD1. The germline V gene has CDR1 MRHNA and CDR2 SNTAGT. V trimming: 4 bases; J trimming: 3 bases; junction bases outside the gene matches: 3. This CDR3 has 13 residues. The CDR3 bases are TGTGCCAGCAGTGGGGACAGCGACTACGAGCAGTACTTC. It yields the protein CASSGDSDYEQYF.

V usage is TRBV6-5 and J usage is TRBJ2-1; 13 bases line up with TRBD2. CDR3 length: 14 residues. J gave up 12 bases and V 0 bases, and 2 bases lay outside the gene matches. Per the germline V gene, CDR1 is MNHEY and CDR2 is SVGAGI. The CDR3: CASSYSRTSGGQFF. The CDR3 DNA is TGTGCCAGCAGTTACTCGAGGACTAGCGGGGGGCAGTTCTTC.

A note on this clone: A read error may account for a junction end that differs from germline. The chain couples TRBV7-7 to TRBJ2-7, with 10 nucleotides matching TRBD2. Germline lookup yields CDR1 SSHAT and CDR2 FNYEAQ (reference sequence). The CDR3 has 15 residues. CDR3 in amino acids: CASSHGLAELYEQYF. The CDR3 nucleotides read TGTGCTAGCAGCCACGGACTAGCGGAGCTCTACGAGCAGTACTTC.

A single count supports this clone. This rearrangement joins TRBV5-1 to TRBJ2-2; 7 bases align to TRBD1. The CDR3 is 14 amino acids. Germline assignment: CDR1 SGHRS and CDR2 YFSETQ. The V segment lost 3 bases and the J segment 5 bases; nucleotides outside the gene matches: 4. The CDR3 protein is CASSSGQTTGELFF. CDR3 coding DNA: TGCGCCAGCAGCTCGGGACAGACGACCGGGGAGCTGTTTTTT.

This rearrangement joins TRBV9 to TRBJ1-5; D is possibly TRBD1 (6 bases). The germline CDR1 and CDR2 sequences are SGDLS and YYNGEE. The ends were cut back, 3 bases at V and 3 bases at J, with 10 bases in the middle. The CDR3 totals 14 residues. This CDR3 reads CASSDRDTNQPQHF. The CDR3 nucleotides read TGTGCCAGCAGCGACCGGGACACCAATCAGCCCCAGCATTTT.

The V call is TRBV5-1, the J call TRBJ1-6; the D gene is possibly TRBD1 (6 bases). V lost 7 bases and J 9 bases, leaving 17 bases between the germline ends. The CDR3 covers 14 residues. Germline-derived CDR1 and CDR2 are SGHRS and YFSETQ. DNA of the CDR3: TGCGCCAGCTCCTCGGCAGGGGTCGGTTCACCCCTCCACTTT. Its protein product is CASSSAGVGSPLHF.

The chain has TRBV7-2 and TRBJ2-3, with D maybe TRBD1 (6 bases). V was clipped by 5 bases and J by 3 bases, with 12 bases between them. Germline assignment: CDR1 SGHTA and CDR2 FQGNSA. There are 14 residues in the CDR3. As DNA, the CDR3 is TGTGCCAGCAGCCGACCAGGGGAAACAGATACGCAGTATTTT. It translates to CASSRPGETDTQYF.

This clone turned up a few times. V gene TRBV6-1 combines with J gene TRBJ2-1; tentative D call: TRBD2 (5 bases). Germline CDR1 is MNHNS and CDR2 is SASEGT. The CDR3 is 14 amino acids. Trimming cost V 7 bases and J 12 bases, with 22 bases left between them. The CDR3 region has the DNA TGTGCCAGCAATCCATCCGGGGTACTCGGCGGGCAGTTCTTC. Amino acid sequence: CASNPSGVLGGQFF.

The V and J genes are TRBV5-1 and TRBJ1-1; D might be TRBD1 (6 bases). CDR1 is SGHRS, CDR2 YFSETQ, per germline. The CDR3 has 16 residues. Deletions cut 4 bases from V and 1 base from J, with 17 bases between. The CDR3 DNA reads TGCGCCAGCAGCCTATTCAACAGGGTGAAGAACACTGAAGCTTTCTTT. Its protein product is CASSLFNRVKNTEAFF.

The rearrangement links TRBV27 to TRBJ2-2; the D gene is possibly TRBD2 (5 bases). V gave up 0 bases and J gave up 0 bases, with 8 bases separating them. The CDR3 spans 16 residues. Germline values: CDR1 MNHEY, CDR2 SMNVEV (reference sequence). As DNA, the CDR3 is TGTGCCAGCAGTTTATCAAGGGAGCCGAACACCGGGGAGCTGTTTTTT. Translation gives CASSLSREPNTGELFF.

To note about this clone: The missing conserved phenylalanine or tryptophan at the end of this CDR3 makes a read error likely. The DNA is left out, because the CDR3 cannot be placed on it with certainty; the CDR3 is given as TCRdb lists it. The chain uses TRBV7-8 and TRBJ1-2; the table's D call of TRBD1 was not tested on the DNA. The CDR3 is 14 residues long, ends included. Germline CDR1 and CDR2: SGHVS and FQNEAQ. This CDR3 reads CASSLEKDRVEVKL.

This CDR3 is CASSQVVTLGGNTEAFF. In DNA, the CDR3 is TGCGCCAGCAGCCAAGTGGTCACTCTAGGCGGGAACACTGAAGCTTTCTTT. The chain uses TRBV4-1 and TRBJ1-1; D is unclear. This CDR3 has 17 residues. In germline, CDR1 is MGHRA, CDR2 YSYEKL. The V end was cut by 1 base, the J end by 1 base, with 16 bases between.

The CDR3 spells CASTPDRGIYNEQFF. The CDR3 DNA sequence: TGTGCCAGTACCCCCGATCGGGGTATCTACAATGAGCAGTTCTTC. The V and J genes are TRBV19 and TRBJ2-1, with D tentatively TRBD2 (5 bases). This CDR3 is 15 amino acids long. V lost 7 bases, J lost 3 bases, and 16 bases lay in between. Per germline, CDR1 LNHDA and CDR2 SQIVND (reference sequence).

In this sample, this clone turned up once. The chain couples TRBV6-5 to TRBJ1-2, with D uncertain. Germline CDR1 is MNHEY and CDR2 is SVGAGI. This CDR3 spans 13 amino acids. V was cut by 2 bases and J by 8 bases, with 12 bases left in between. The CDR3 spells CASSYAGLGGYTF. CDR3 sequence (DNA): TGTGCCAGCAGTTACGCCGGACTGGGGGGCTACACCTTC.

The chain recombines TRBV19 with TRBJ2-7; D may be TRBD2 (6 bases). V gave up 4 bases and J gave up 7 bases, with 14 bases separating them. In germline, CDR1 is LNHDA, CDR2 SQIVND (reference sequence). The CDR3 contains 13 residues. The CDR3 region has the DNA TGTGCCAGTAGTACGGTTACCGCGGGGGAGCAGTACTTC. It translates to CASSTVTAGEQYF.

V gene TRBV28 combines with J gene TRBJ2-5, with 12 bases fitting TRBD2. Germline CDR1 reads MDHEN; CDR2 reads SYDVKM. The junction had 3 bases not matched to a gene; V was cut back by 6 bases and J by 4 bases. This CDR3 is built from 14 residues. CDR3 in amino acids: CASSKLAGGETQYF. The CDR3 bases are TGTGCCAGCAGCAAACTAGCGGGGGGAGAGACCCAGTACTTC.

This rearrangement joins TRBV6-6 to TRBJ1-1, with no clear D. CDR3 length: 16 residues. CDR1 and CDR2 (germline): MNHNY, SVGAGI (reference sequence). Trimming removed 7 bases at V and 10 bases at J, with 28 bases between. In DNA, the CDR3 is TGTGCCAGCATTGGCGGCGGTACGCTCTCCCAACTCGGAGCTTTCTTT. Encoded protein: CASIGGGTLSQLGAFF.